What follows is one T cell receptor (beta chain) and its context. Its antigen is still unknown. No much larger clonotype is one base removed from it; base qualities were not supplied. The cohort comprised some 680 healthy bone marrow donors. At the time of sampling, all cohort members were nominally healthy, though unrecorded immune exposures were likely present. The donor was CMV seronegative and was included in the group of a few hundred seronegative cohort members. A peripheral blood sample was collected from each donor, and TCR beta sequencing was performed on peripheral blood mononuclear cells. Genomic DNA extraction from the blood cell samples was performed with the Qiagen DNeasy Blood Extraction Kit. The germline V gene encodes CDR1 MNHEY and CDR2 SVGAGI. The CDR3 measures 15 amino acids from cysteine to phenylalanine. Just the 45-base CDR3 DNA is kept, in frame starting at base 1. Library generation was performed with the immunoSEQ multiplex PCR assay. The multiplex PCR relied on a mix of 60 forward primers for TCR Vbeta segments and 13 reverse primers for TCR Jbeta segments. A multiplex PCR assay on genomic DNA amplified the CDR3 region of rearranged TCR beta genes. The amplified TCR beta libraries were sequenced on the Illumina HiSeq System as 87-base-pair reads. For the original study's pipeline: A later analysis counted about 80 million unique TCR beta chains across the 550 to 750 repertoires, and some 11 million of these chains were shared by at least two donors. Raw reads were error-corrected and collapsed into unique sequences by a nearest-neighbor algorithm in which closely related sequences were merged to remove PCR and sequencing errors. CDR3 sequences were aligned to IMGT reference sequences to assign V, D and J gene segments. For a sequence to be retained, at least a six-nucleotide match to both a V gene segment and a J gene segment was required. Rearrangements were called productive when the CDR3 lacked stop codons and stayed in frame with V and J; all others were non-productive. CDR3 was defined according to IMGT convention as the region running from the second conserved V-encoded cysteine to the conserved J-encoded phenylalanine. In an earlier analysis of approximately 500 of the donors, sequences lacking an unambiguous match to a single V gene segment were excluded. An earlier analysis of several hundred of the donors called V segments functional above 56.7% productive rearrangements and segregating when the between-donor standard deviation exceeded 5%. A statistical classification framework was built to diagnose cytomegalovirus status from the catalog of TCR beta chain sequences. V and J gene assignment, in a later analysis, came from comparing TCR nucleotide sequences with IMGT/GENE-DB human TR gene sequences. In a later analysis, CDR3 sequences and most-parsimonious VDJ recombination scenarios were assigned using the TCRdist pipeline. In a later analysis, each TCR beta chain was defined by its CDR3 amino acid sequence together with its V-gene family, and reads without a unique V-gene family were excluded. To address suspected cross-contamination and a sequencing artifact, a later analysis removed 592 highly shared, low-generation-probability nucleotide sequences. For each public chain, a later analysis derived a clonal expansion index from normalized ranks of inferred template counts within each repertoire. In a later analysis, generation probabilities were computed with a VDJ recombination model fitted to out-of-frame rearrangements, and the resulting probabilities were checked against IGoR. Hypergeometric tests were used in a later analysis to score TCR-TCR, TCR-HLA and TCR-CMV co-occurrence, with a repertoire-size bias correction applied to the TCR pairs. A later analysis estimated false discovery rates by permuting HLA or CMV assignments 20 times. In a later analysis, co-occurring TCRs were grouped using DBSCAN, and TCRdist sequence similarity was added for clustering within HLA-allele-positive subsets. Co-occurrence clustering excluded repertoires with fewer than 30,000 or more than 120,000 public chains, plus five with anomalous nucleotide sharing. TCRdb carries this immuneACCESS record with in-frame sequences only. Its versions omit some clonotypes, under half of them owing to an unresolved V gene in the studies checked, with the rest unexplained. That table gives V, J and clone size, and the DNA gave D and trimming. The sample records some 150,000 clones, 65% to 80% of which are singletons. Around 7% of the sample is taken by the ten largest.

The data were taken from a study of cytomegalovirus exposure and HLA in healthy donors (dated by TCRdb to 2015 to 2018). In terms of the full investigation: According to an earlier analysis of 550 to 700 of the donors, about 179 million T cells yielded roughly 110 million unique TCR beta sequences and about 300 Gb of sequence data. The study was designed to test whether signatures of past pathogen exposure could be identified by cataloging public T cell receptors. In a later genetic analysis, genome-wide SNP genotypes for about three fifths of the roughly 670 donors were used, and that subset was treated as a discovery cohort. In addition to the first cohort of approximately 670 subjects, a separate validation cohort of 120 different subjects was used. Among about 390 genotyped donors of the cohort, an average of around 240,000 unique TCR beta nucleotide sequences were sequenced per donor, about a sixth of them non-productive. Every discovery cohort repertoire had been produced on one sequencing platform. Approximately 300 gigabases of sequencing data and 75 million to 85 million unique TCR sequences made up an early release that covered roughly 670 HLA-typed donors. Of the approximately 400 genotyped donors, approximately 80% were placed in the genetic ancestry cluster associated with self-reported Caucasian donors. The T cell repertoires of around 670 subjects were profiled by immunosequencing and related to cytomegalovirus serostatus. To decide whether each TCR beta V gene segment behaved as functional or pseudogenic, an earlier analysis of some 570 of the donors relied on high-throughput TCR beta sequencing. High-throughput TCR immunosequencing, statistical association of individual TCRs with disease status, and machine learning were combined to predict cytomegalovirus infection status. HLA typing included class I and class II loci at four-digit resolution. Donor age, sex, ethnicity and CMV serostatus were compiled together with the repertoire data. The number of donors typed differed by locus, with about 629-640 for A, B, C, DRB1 and DQB1, roughly 550 for DQA1, 600 to 610 for DPA1, and around 430 for DPB1. Rather than using new phenotypic data, the later analysis identified candidate immune exposures from TCR beta sequences and from how often those sequences occurred across donors. In a later analysis, previously published TCR beta repertoires from 500 to 750 donors were re-analyzed and high-resolution HLA genotyping was added so that TCR occurrence patterns could be studied. Because of strong linkage in the cohort, a few DR-DQ haplotypes were treated as single units for association and clustering.

Summary of the overall study and its limitations: A further reported finding was that TCR beta sequences accurately predicted the HLA-A and HLA-B alleles for most subjects in the first cohort. In this cohort, only TCR beta chains were sequenced, and detectable features were limited by the absence of alpha or paired-chain data. In a later analysis, several top co-occurrence clusters were reported to appear linked to parvovirus B19, influenza, CMV and Epstein-Barr virus. According to a later analysis, most CMV-associated TCR beta chains appeared to be HLA-restricted, and the HLA associations seemed to be driven largely by CMV exposure. In a later analysis, the rate of TCR association differed among HLA loci, with DRB1 alleles having the most associated TCRs and HLA-C alleles having the fewest. Sequencing depth was assumed to be roughly uniform across donors in the presence/absence analyses, though that assumption may not hold. Some IMGT-functional V segments, including TRBV6-2 and TRBV6-3, could not be told apart with the 87-base-pair reads, so those segments were excluded. Correlated functional status among segregating V segments might be attributable to linkage disequilibrium, but an unknown experimental factor could not be ruled out. A cluster of highly shared sequence variants was judged likely to represent a technical artifact of the sequencing pipeline. Immune exposure information for the cohort was limited to CMV serostatus. Because HLA typing was missing for some donors at each locus, association tests included only the typed subset. It was suggested by the authors that the approach could potentially be generalized to other disease states and immunological phenotypes. V-gene and J-gene trimming of TCR beta chains was associated with a missense DCLRE1C variant in a later genetic analysis, and the association was replicated in an independent cohort. A later analysis associated about 17,000 TCR beta sequences with specific HLA alleles at a false discovery rate of 0.05. Most TCR sequences were observed very rarely across donors, whereas some public TCRs were present in many individuals. In the study, some 180 TCR beta chains were listed as associated with cytomegalovirus. Compared with equally common non-associated chains, HLA-associated TCR beta chains in a later analysis were more clonally expanded and had lower generation probabilities. The earlier analysis of some 560 of the donors excluded 15 to 20 rarely observed V segments, including chromosome 9 orphons, because counts were too low. Cytomegalovirus status was reported to be diagnosed by the classifier with high specificity and sensitivity in both the original and validation cohorts. When HLA alleles, especially DR and DQ, strongly co-occurred, attributing TCR associations to individual alleles was difficult. Broadly in line with IMGT annotations, most TCR beta V segments showed up in productive rearrangements about 87% or about 30% of the time in an earlier analysis of some 590 of the donors. Three of the identified cytomegalovirus-associated TCR beta chains were confirmed in vitro to be specific for cytomegalovirus antigens. Compared with the roughly 700-donor mean, donors in an Asian-associated ancestry cluster had fewer N-insertions in productive TCRs, according to a later genetic analysis.

The origin of this receptor is a man younger than 45 in good health and CMV-seronegative. This chain is built from TRBV6-5 and TRBJ2-5; 10 nucleotides in the junction match TRBD1. The J call may be faulty, since TRBJ2-7 better matches the DNA end. Sequencing used PBMCs. Read as DNA, the sequence is TGTGCCAGCAGTTCCGCCGGGACAGGGGAATACGAGCAGTACTTC. Translated, it gives CASSSAGTGEYEQYF.